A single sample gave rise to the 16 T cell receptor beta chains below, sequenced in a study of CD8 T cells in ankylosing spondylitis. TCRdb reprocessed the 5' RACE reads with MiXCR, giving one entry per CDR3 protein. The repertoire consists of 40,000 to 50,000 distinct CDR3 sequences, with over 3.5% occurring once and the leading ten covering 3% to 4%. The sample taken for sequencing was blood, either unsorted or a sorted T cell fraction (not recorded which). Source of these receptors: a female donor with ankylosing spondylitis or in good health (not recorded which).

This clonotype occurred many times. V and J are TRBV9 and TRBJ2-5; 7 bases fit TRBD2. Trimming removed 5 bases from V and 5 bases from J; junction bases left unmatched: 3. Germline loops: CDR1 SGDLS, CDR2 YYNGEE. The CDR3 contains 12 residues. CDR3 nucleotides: TGTGCCAGCAGTGGGGGGGTGGAGACCCAGTACTTC. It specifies CASSGGVETQYF.

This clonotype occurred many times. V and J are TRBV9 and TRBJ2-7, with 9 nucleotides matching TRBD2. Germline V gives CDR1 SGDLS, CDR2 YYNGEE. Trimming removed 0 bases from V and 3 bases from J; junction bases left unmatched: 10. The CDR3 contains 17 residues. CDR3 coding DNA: TGTGCCAGCAGCGTAGGACCGGGGAGCGGGGGGATCTACGAGCAGTACTTC. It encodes CASSVGPGSGGIYEQYF.

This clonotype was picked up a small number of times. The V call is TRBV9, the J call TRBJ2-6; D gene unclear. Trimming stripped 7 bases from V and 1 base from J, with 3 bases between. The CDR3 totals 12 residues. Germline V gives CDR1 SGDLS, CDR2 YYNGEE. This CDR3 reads CASGSGANVLTF. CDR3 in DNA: TGTGCCAGCGGATCTGGGGCCAACGTCCTGACTTTC.

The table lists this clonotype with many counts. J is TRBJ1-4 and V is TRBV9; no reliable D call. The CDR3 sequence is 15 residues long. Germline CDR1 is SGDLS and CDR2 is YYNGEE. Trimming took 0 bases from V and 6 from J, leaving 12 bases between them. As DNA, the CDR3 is TGTGCCAGCAGCGTAGGAGGGTCGATGGATGAAAAACTGTTTTTT. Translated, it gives CASSVGGSMDEKLFF.

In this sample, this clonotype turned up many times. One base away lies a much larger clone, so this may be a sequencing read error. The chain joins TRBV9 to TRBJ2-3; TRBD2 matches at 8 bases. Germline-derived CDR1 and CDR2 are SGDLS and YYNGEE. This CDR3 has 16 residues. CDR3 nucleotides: TGTGCCAGCAGCGTAGCCGGGACTAGTCTCACAGATACGCATTATTTT. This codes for CASSVAGTSLTDTHYF.

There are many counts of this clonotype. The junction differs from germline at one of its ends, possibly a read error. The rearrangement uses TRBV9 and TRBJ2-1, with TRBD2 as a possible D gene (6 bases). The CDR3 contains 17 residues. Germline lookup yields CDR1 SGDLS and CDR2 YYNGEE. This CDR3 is CASTVGAGRGPHNEQFF. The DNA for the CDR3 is TGTGCCAGCACCGTAGGGGCCGGGCGGGGCCCACACAATGAGCAGTTCTTC.

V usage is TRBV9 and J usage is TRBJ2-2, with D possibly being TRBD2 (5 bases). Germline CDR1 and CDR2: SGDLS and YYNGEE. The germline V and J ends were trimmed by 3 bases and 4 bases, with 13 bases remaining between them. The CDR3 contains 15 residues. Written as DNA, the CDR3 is TGTGCCAGCAGCGAACCAAGTGGGAGCACCGGGGAGCTGTTTTTT. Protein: CASSEPSGSTGELFF.

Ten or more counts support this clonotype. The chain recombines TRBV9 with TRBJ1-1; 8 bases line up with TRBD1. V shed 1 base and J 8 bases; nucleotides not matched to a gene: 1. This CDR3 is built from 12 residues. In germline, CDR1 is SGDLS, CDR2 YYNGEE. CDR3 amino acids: CASSVRDREAFF. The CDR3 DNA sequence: TGTGCCAGCAGCGTAAGGGACAGGGAAGCTTTCTTT.

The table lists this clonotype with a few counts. The CDR3 loop is CASSAGDRGLYGYTF. CDR3 bases: TGTGCCAGCAGCGCCGGCGACAGGGGCTTATATGGCTACACCTTC. This chain connects TRBV9 to TRBJ1-2, with TRBD1 matching 8 bases. Looked up from germline, CDR1 is SGDLS and CDR2 is YYNGEE. V lost 3 bases and J lost 5; bases outside the gene matches: 9. The CDR3 spans 15 residues.

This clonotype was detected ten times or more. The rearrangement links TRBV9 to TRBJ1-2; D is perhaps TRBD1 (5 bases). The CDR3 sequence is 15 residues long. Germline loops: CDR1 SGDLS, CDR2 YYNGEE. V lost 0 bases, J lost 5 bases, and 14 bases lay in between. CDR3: CASSVDGAPRYGYTF. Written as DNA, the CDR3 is TGTGCCAGCAGCGTAGACGGGGCTCCCCGATATGGCTACACCTTC.

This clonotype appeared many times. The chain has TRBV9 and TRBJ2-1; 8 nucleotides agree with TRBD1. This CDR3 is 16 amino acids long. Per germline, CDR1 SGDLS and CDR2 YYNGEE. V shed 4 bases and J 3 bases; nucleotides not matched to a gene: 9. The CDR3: CASSPRGGQGYNEQFF. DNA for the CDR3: TGTGCCAGCAGCCCCCGAGGAGGACAGGGCTACAATGAGCAGTTCTTC.

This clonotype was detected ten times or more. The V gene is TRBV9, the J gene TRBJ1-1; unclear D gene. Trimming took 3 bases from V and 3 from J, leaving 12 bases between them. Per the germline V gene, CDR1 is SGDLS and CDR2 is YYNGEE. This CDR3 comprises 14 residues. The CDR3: CASSADLGDTEAFF. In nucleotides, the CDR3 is TGTGCCAGCAGCGCGGACCTCGGTGACACTGAAGCTTTCTTT.

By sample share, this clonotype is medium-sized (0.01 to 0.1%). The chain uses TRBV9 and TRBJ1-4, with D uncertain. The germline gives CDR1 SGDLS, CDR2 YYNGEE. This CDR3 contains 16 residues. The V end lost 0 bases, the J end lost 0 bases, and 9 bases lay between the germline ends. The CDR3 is CASSVGITATNEKLFF. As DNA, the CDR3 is TGTGCCAGCAGCGTAGGGATAACAGCAACTAATGAAAAACTGTTTTTT.

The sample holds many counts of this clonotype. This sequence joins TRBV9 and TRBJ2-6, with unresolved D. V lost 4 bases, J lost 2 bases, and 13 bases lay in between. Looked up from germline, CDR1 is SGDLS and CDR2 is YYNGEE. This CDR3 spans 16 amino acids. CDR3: CASSINSLAGANVLTF. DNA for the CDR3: TGTGCCAGCAGCATTAACAGTTTAGCTGGGGCCAACGTCCTGACTTTC.

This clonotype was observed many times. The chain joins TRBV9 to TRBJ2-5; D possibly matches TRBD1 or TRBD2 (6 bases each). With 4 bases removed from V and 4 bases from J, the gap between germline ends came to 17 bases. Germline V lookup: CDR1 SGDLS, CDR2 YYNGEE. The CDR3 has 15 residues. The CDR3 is CASSPRTGGGETQYF. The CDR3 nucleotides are TGTGCCAGCAGCCCCCGGACCGGAGGGGGAGAGACCCAGTACTTC.

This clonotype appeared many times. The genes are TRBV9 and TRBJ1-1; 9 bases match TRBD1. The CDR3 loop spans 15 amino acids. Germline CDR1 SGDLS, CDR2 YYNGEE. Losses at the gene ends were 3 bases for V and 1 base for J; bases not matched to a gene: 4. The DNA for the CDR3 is TGTGCCAGCAGCGAACGGACAGGGGCGAACACTGAAGCTTTCTTT. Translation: CASSERTGANTEAFF.